Included here is one T cell receptor beta chain sequence, with context. Its antigen is unidentified. The naive CD8 population came from CD45RO-negative cells selected for CCR7, without terminally differentiated effector memory CD45RA+ cells. CDR3 length equals 14 residues. With 2 bases removed from V and 1 base from J, the gap between germline ends came to 8 bases. Germline CDR1 reads MNHEY; CDR2 reads SVGAGI. The table came from immunoSEQ multiplex PCR; TCRdb's copy has only in-frame clones and leaves some out. This repertoire shows just over 2,000,000 clones, 85% to 95% found once; its top ten account for roughly 1%. This sample is part of a study of shared clonotypes between healthy human individuals. Study overall: CD4 naive and CD4 memory each took three plates per donor, while CD8 naive took two and CD8 memory one.

Study-level results: Only blood was sampled, and tissue TCR repertoires likely differ from blood ones. Rarefaction showed that sequencing of sorted subsets was incomplete (despite large depth).

The material sequenced was naive CD8+ T cells sorted from blood. This chain links TRBV6-5 with TRBJ1-1; maybe TRBD1 (5 bases). This receptor was obtained from a young man in good health. This chain's CDR3 is CASSYGDGNTEAFF. The CDR3 nucleotides read TGTGCCAGCAGTTACGGGGACGGGAACACTGAAGCTTTCTTT.